This entry lists 21 T cell receptor beta chains sequenced from one sample in a study of T cells in Graves' hyperthyroidism and ophthalmopathy. Regions amplified from RNA transcripts were the TCR beta CDR3 regions. A set of HTBI primers served as the primers for a first-round RT-PCR of the TCR CDR3. TCRdb recomputed calls from the multiplex PCR reads with MiXCR, one row per CDR3 protein. The repertoire consists of 470,000 or so distinct CDR3 sequences, with roughly 20% occurring once and the leading ten covering around 27%. The sample taken for sequencing was blood. These receptors were obtained from a man aged 18-30 years with Graves' hyperthyroidism.

The table lists this clonotype with many counts. The rearrangement joins TRBV27 to TRBJ2-7; a weak D match, TRBD1 (7 bases). This CDR3 spans 14 amino acids. Between the trimmed V and J ends, which lost 5 bases and 9 bases, there was a span of 20 bases. Germline V gene data show CDR1 as MNHEY and CDR2 as SMNVEV (reference sequence). CDR3 nucleotide sequence: TGTGCCAGCAGTCCCGGGCCAGGGGGAGGCGGGCAGTACTTC. This encodes CASSPGPGGGGQYF.

This clonotype occurred many times. V is TRBV10-2 and J is TRBJ2-5; no clear D gene. Germline CDR1 is WSHSY and CDR2 is SAAADI. The CDR3 is 11 amino acids. With 2 bases removed from V and 6 bases from J, the gap between germline ends came to 4 bases. In DNA form, the CDR3 reads TGCGCCAGCAGTGAGGGGAAGACCCAGTACTTC. Protein product: CASSEGKTQYF.

This clonotype was picked up many times. The chain is built from TRBV2 and TRBJ1-2; 10 nucleotides agree with TRBD1. In germline, CDR1 is SNHLY, CDR2 FYNNEI. CDR3 length equals 12 residues. V lost 6 bases to trimming and J lost 5 bases; unmatched junction nucleotides: 0. The CDR3 nucleotides are TGTGCCAGCAGGGACAGGGGGTATGGCTACACCTTC. Translation: CASRDRGYGYTF.

A note on this clonotype: This may come from a read error, since a much larger clone is one base off. The chain couples TRBV7-9 to TRBJ1-1, with no clear D. Germline CDR1 reads SEHNR; CDR2 reads FQNEAQ (reference sequence). Trimming removed 8 bases at V and 4 bases at J, with 11 bases between. The CDR3 extends over 12 amino acids. The CDR3 here is CASEVLATEAFF. CDR3 sequence (DNA): TGTGCCAGCGAGGTTTTGGCCACTGAAGCTTTCTTT.

This chain links TRBV6-4 with TRBJ2-6; no reliable D call. Looked up from germline, CDR1 is MRHNA and CDR2 is SNTAGT. This CDR3 region has 16 residues. The V end was cut by 2 bases, the J end by 4 bases, with 12 bases between. CDR3 DNA: TGTGCCAGCAGTGACGATAAGGGCTCAGGGGCCAACGTCCTGACTTTC. It specifies CASSDDKGSGANVLTF.

The chain couples TRBV12-3 or TRBV12-4 to TRBJ1-1, with a possible D match to TRBD1 (6 bases). The V end lost 5 bases, the J end lost 6 bases, and 19 bases lay between the germline ends. The CDR3 has 15 amino acids. CDR3 coding DNA: TGTGCCAGCAGTGATCTCAACAGGGACGGCGCTGAAGCTTTCTTT. This gives the protein CASSDLNRDGAEAFF.

This clonotype was seen only a few times. An end of the junction differs from the germline gene, which may be a read error. This rearrangement joins TRBV20-1 to TRBJ2-7; 8 positions agree with TRBD1. There are 14 residues in the CDR3. Germline lookup yields CDR1 DFQATT and CDR2 SNEGSKA (reference sequence). The CDR3 DNA is TGCAGTGCGAGGCAGGGGGCAAGATCCTGCGAGCAGTACTTC. This gives the protein CSARQGARSCEQYF.

CDR3 nucleotide sequence: TGTGCCAGCAGCTCTAGCGGGGTAGTTGCCGGGGAGCTGTTTTTT. Protein: CASSSSGVVAGELFF. The chain employs TRBV13 and TRBJ2-2; 9 bases are a match to TRBD2. Per germline, CDR1 PRHDT and CDR2 FYEKMQ (reference sequence). The CDR3 totals 15 residues. With V trimmed by 4 bases and J by 6 bases, 6 bases remained unmatched.

The chain has TRBV6-1 and TRBJ1-1; D not certain. V lost 6 bases and J 6 bases, leaving 8 bases between the germline ends. The CDR3 has 11 amino acids. Germline V CDR1 and CDR2: MNHNS, SASEGT. The CDR3 DNA reads as TGTGCCAGCAGACGCAGTTCTGAAGCTTTCTTT. It encodes CASRRSSEAFF.

This clonotype was recorded at least ten times. The V call is TRBV6-1, the J call TRBJ1-5, with 10 bases fitting TRBD1. The junction had 10 bases not matched to a gene; V was cut back by 3 bases and J by 2 bases. The CDR3 runs 18 residues. Germline CDR1 is MNHNS and CDR2 is SASEGT. The CDR3 loop is CASSEPTLGTGGNQPQHF. In DNA form, the CDR3 reads TGTGCCAGCAGTGAGCCGACGTTGGGGACAGGGGGCAATCAGCCCCAGCATTTT.

The chain joins TRBV4-2 to TRBJ2-7, with TRBD2 as a possible D gene (6 bases). Germline values: CDR1 LGHNA, CDR2 YNFKEQ. This CDR3 is built from 17 residues. V dropped 0 bases and J dropped 0 bases, with 15 bases sitting between them. Written as DNA, the CDR3 is TGTGCCAGCAGCCAAGACGTCACGCGGGGACCCTCCTACGAGCAGTACTTC. As protein: CASSQDVTRGPSYEQYF.

The V and J genes are TRBV6-1 and TRBJ2-5; 7 positions match TRBD1. V gave up 3 bases and J gave up 5 bases; unmatched junction bases: 12. Per germline, CDR1 MNHNS and CDR2 SASEGT. The CDR3 extends over 16 amino acids. The CDR3 coding sequence is TGTGCCAGCAGTGAGGGTTCCGACAGGGTGGTGGAGACCCAGTACTTC. Translating gives CASSEGSDRVVETQYF.

This chain connects TRBV12-5 to TRBJ2-5; unclear D gene. This CDR3 has 14 residues. Germline V gives CDR1 LGHNT, CDR2 FRNRAP. The V gene lost 0 bases and the J gene lost 2 bases, with 7 bases spanning the gap. CDR3: CASGLVTGQETQYF. CDR3 DNA sequence: TGTGCTAGTGGTTTGGTAACCGGTCAAGAGACCCAGTACTTC.

This clonotype was counted ten times or more. The chain carries TRBV7-8 and TRBJ1-5; 8 nucleotides match TRBD1. Germline V gene lookup returns CDR1 SGHVS and CDR2 FQNEAQ. The CDR3 length is 14 residues. After removal of 3 bases from V and 7 bases from J, the junction contained 5 bases not matched to a gene. The CDR3 loop reads CASSLNRGGQPQHF. DNA of the CDR3: TGTGCCAGCAGCTTGAACAGGGGGGGCCAGCCCCAGCATTTT. The whole variable domain, filled in from reference TRBV7-8 and TRBJ1-5, reads GAGVSQSPRYKVAKRGQDVALRCDPISGHVSLFWYQQALGQGPEFLTYFQNEAQLDKSGLPSDRFFAERPEGSVSTLKIQRTQQEDSAVYLCASSLNRGGQPQHFGDGTRLSIL.

This clonotype appeared many times. This chain uses TRBV7-8 with TRBJ2-7; 10 bases fit TRBD2. CDR1 is SGHVS, CDR2 FQNEAQ, per germline. V trimming: 1 base; J trimming: 3 bases; junction bases outside the gene matches: 3. The CDR3 is made up of 15 amino acids. CDR3 nucleotides: TGTGCCAGCAGCTTAGAAGCGGGGGGGCTCTACGAGCAGTACTTC. Translating it yields CASSLEAGGLYEQYF. Complete variable domain (other parts from reference TRBV7-8 and TRBJ2-7): GAGVSQSPRYKVAKRGQDVALRCDPISGHVSLFWYQQALGQGPEFLTYFQNEAQLDKSGLPSDRFFAERPEGSVSTLKIQRTQQEDSAVYLCASSLEAGGLYEQYFGPGTRLTVT.

This clonotype was observed many times. V is TRBV9 and J is TRBJ2-7; D may be TRBD2 (5 bases). The CDR3 has 14 residues. Germline CDR1 SGDLS, CDR2 YYNGEE. Trimming cost V 2 bases and J 0 bases, with 9 bases left between them. CDR3 residues: CASSVEGSSYEQYF. The CDR3 DNA reads as TGTGCCAGCAGCGTGGAAGGGAGCTCCTACGAGCAGTACTTC.

V gene TRBV12-3 or TRBV12-4 combines with J gene TRBJ1-5; 7 bases line up with TRBD1. V shed 6 bases, J shed 0 bases, and the junction held 5 bases outside the gene matches. The CDR3 is made up of 15 amino acids. CDR3 sequence reads: CASRRGQTSNQPQHF. CDR3 DNA: TGTGCCAGCAGACGGGGACAGACTAGCAATCAGCCCCAGCATTTT.

This clonotype was seen a few times. The rearrangement joins TRBV15 to TRBJ2-1; D unclear. Germline V lookup: CDR1 LNHNV, CDR2 YYDKDF (reference sequence). The CDR3 has 13 amino acids. Trimming pared 3 bases from V and 8 bases from J, leaving 11 bases between. The CDR3 protein is CATSSIGIDEQFF. The CDR3 DNA is TGTGCCACCAGCAGTATAGGGATCGATGAGCAGTTCTTC.

This clonotype was found a few times. The chain links TRBV28 to TRBJ1-1; D ambiguous. This CDR3 spans 16 amino acids. V dropped 3 bases and J dropped 5 bases, with 19 bases sitting between them. Germline assignment: CDR1 MDHEN and CDR2 SYDVKM. DNA for the CDR3: TGTGCCAGCAGTTTTTGGGGAGGGATTACGGGGACTGAAGCTTTCTTT. Its translation is CASSFWGGITGTEAFF.

This clonotype was counted many times. This chain connects TRBV6-1 to TRBJ2-5, with 11 bases lining up with TRBD2. The ends lost 7 bases at V and 4 bases at J; junction bases unmatched: 5. CDR3 length: 14 residues. Germline-derived CDR1 and CDR2 are MNHNS and SASEGT. CDR3 in amino acids: CASNIAGGLETQYF. The CDR3, as DNA: TGTGCCAGCAATATAGCGGGGGGGCTAGAGACCCAGTACTTC.

The chain carries TRBV20-1 and TRBJ1-5; D perhaps matches TRBD1 (5 bases). The CDR3 has 14 residues. The V and J ends lost 3 bases and 9 bases respectively, with 18 bases between them. CDR1 is DFQATT, CDR2 SNEGSKA, per germline (reference sequence). The CDR3, as DNA: TGCAGTGCTAGTACGGGGCTGAGTATATGGCCCCAGCATTTT. It yields the protein CSASTGLSIWPQHF.